These T cell receptor beta chains were read from a single sample in a study of a mutant IDH1 vaccine in newly diagnosed glioma. Clones were read by immunoSEQ multiplex PCR, and TCRdb kept only the in-frame ones, dropping some. The table has tens of thousands of clones, roughly 86% seen once. Their antigen targets remain unknown. The source material was PBMCs, sampled from a glioma patient whose treatment included an IDH1 peptide vaccine. These receptors originate from a man aged 30 to 39 with glioma. CDR3s include the opening cysteine and the closing phenylalanine or tryptophan. The D gene is left open where the match is weak. Where a row states a size, it is once, few, many or the class of an expanded clone; other rows omit it.

-,TRBV6-1,TRBJ1-5,-,TGTGCCAGCAGGAACAGGGATAGCAATCAGCCCCAGCATTTT,CASRNRDSNQPQHF
TRBD1,TRBV7-9,TRBJ1-1,few,TGTGCCAGCAGCCGGGACAGGGAGGTCAGAACTGAAGCTTTCTTT,CASSRDREVRTEAFF
TRBD1,TRBV18,TRBJ2-3,once,TGTGCCAGCTCACCACCTTGGGACAGGGGAGACTCTAGCACAGATACGCAGTATTTT,CASSPPWDRGDSSTDTQYF
TRBD2,TRBV5-1,TRBJ2-1,-,TGCGCCAGCAGCCAAAGGGAGGGGCCCGTCTATAGCTCCTACAATGAGCAGTTCTTC,CASSQREGPVYSSYNEQFF
-,TRBV28,TRBJ1-1,-,TGTGCCAGCAGTTACACACTAGGGCGCACTGAAGCTTTCTTT,CASSYTLGRTEAFF
-,TRBV28,TRBJ2-1,-,TGTGCCAGCAGCCGAGCCGCGGCGGGGACCCAGTTCTTC,CASSRAAAGTQFF
-,TRBV19,TRBJ2-2,few,TGTGCCAGTAGTATGGCCCCCAACACCGGGGAGCTGTTTTTT,CASSMAPNTGELFF
TRBD2,TRBV10-3,TRBJ2-1,-,TGTGCCATCAGTGGACTAGCGGGAAACAATGAGCAGTTCTTC,CAISGLAGNNEQFF
TRBD1,TRBV9,TRBJ2-3,-,TGTGCCAGCAGCCCGGAGGGACAGGTTCTCACAGATACGCAGTATTTT,CASSPEGQVLTDTQYF
-,TRBV15,TRBJ1-4,-,TGTGCCACCAGCAGTCGGGGTCCAACTAATGAAAAACTGTTTTTT,CATSSRGPTNEKLFF